A single sample is the source of the 26 T cell receptor beta chains below, sequenced in a study of blood T cell repertoires in COVID-19. TCRdb keeps only in-frame clones here, not all; method: immunoSEQ multiplex PCR. The sample has 30,000 to 40,000 clones, approximately 80% seen once. Sequences were obtained from peripheral blood. These receptors were taken from a man aged 80 or over with acute or convalescent COVID-19.

There are a few counts of this clone. DNA for the CDR3: TGTGCCAGCAGCCCCTTCGGGGGGCGTGTGAACACTGAAGCTTTCTTT. Protein sequence: CASSPFGGRVNTEAFF. The chain joins TRBV28 to TRBJ1-1; TRBD1 might be the D (6 bases). CDR1 is MDHEN, CDR2 SYDVKM, per germline. The length of the CDR3 is 16 residues. Trimming cost V 6 bases and J 0 bases, with 17 bases left between them.

This chain uses TRBV7-2 with TRBJ2-5; 10 bases map to TRBD2. The CDR3 runs 15 residues. Germline V gene lookup returns CDR1 SGHTA and CDR2 FQGNSA. Losses at the gene ends were 4 bases for V and 6 bases for J; bases not matched to a gene: 8. Here the CDR3 reads CASSSVAGGGKTQYF. Written as DNA, the CDR3 is TGTGCCAGCAGCTCCGTAGCGGGGGGAGGGAAGACCCAGTACTTC.

The rearrangement links TRBV6-5 to TRBJ1-5; possibly TRBD1 for D (6 bases). The CDR3 length is 13 residues. CDR1 is MNHEY and CDR2 is SVGAGI in the germline V gene. CDR3 nucleotide sequence: TGTGCGAGCGGGGCGCAGGGGAATCAGCCCCAGCATTTT. Its protein is CASGAQGNQPQHF.

V usage is TRBV10-3 and J usage is TRBJ1-5; TRBD1 aligns across 12 bases. This CDR3 comprises 17 residues. Germline V gene lookup returns CDR1 ENHRY and CDR2 SYGVKD. The V gene end was trimmed by 5 bases and the J gene end by 6 bases; junction bases not matched to a gene: 11. This chain's CDR3 is CAISSPPPGQGAQPQHF. The CDR3 nucleotides read TGTGCCATCAGTTCTCCCCCTCCGGGACAGGGGGCTCAGCCCCAGCATTTT.

This clone was detected once. The chain employs TRBV9 and TRBJ2-2; 8 nucleotides align to TRBD2. Germline CDR1 and CDR2: SGDLS and YYNGEE. Unmatched junction bases numbered 3, after V lost 1 base and J lost 1 base. The CDR3 length is 16 residues. The CDR3 DNA reads as TGTGCCAGCAGCGTACTAGCGGGCCAGAACACCGGGGAGCTGTTTTTT. It codes for CASSVLAGQNTGELFF.

This clone showed up just once. This rearrangement joins TRBV4-1 to TRBJ2-3, with 13 bases lining up with TRBD2. J lost 1 base, V lost 2 bases, and 6 bases had no gene match. Germline CDR1 MGHRA, CDR2 YSYEKL. This CDR3 contains 18 residues. CDR3 sequence reads: CASSQIGLAGARTDTQYF. In DNA form, the CDR3 reads TGCGCCAGCAGCCAAATCGGACTAGCGGGAGCTCGCACAGATACGCAGTATTTT.

This chain joins TRBV6-5 and TRBJ1-2, with TRBD1 matching 10 bases. CDR1 MNHEY and CDR2 SVGAGI come from the germline V gene. CDR3 length equals 16 residues. J lost 4 bases, V lost 2 bases, and 7 bases had no gene match. The CDR3 loop reads CASSYAATGGAYGYTF. The CDR3 coding sequence is TGTGCCAGCAGTTACGCGGCGACAGGGGGCGCCTATGGCTACACCTTC.

In DNA, the CDR3 is TGTGCCAGCAGCTTGCGCGGGGGTATAGATACGCAGTATTTT. This sequence encodes CASSLRGGIDTQYF. V is TRBV5-5 and J is TRBJ2-3; 7 nucleotides agree with TRBD2. V shed 1 base and J 5 bases; nucleotides not matched to a gene: 4. The CDR3 has 14 residues. Per germline, CDR1 SGHKS and CDR2 YYEKEE (reference sequence).

J is TRBJ1-4 and V is TRBV30, with D unresolved. This CDR3 is built from 13 residues. The V gene lost 0 bases and the J gene lost 5 bases, with 7 bases spanning the gap. Germline V gene sequence: CDR1 GTSNPN, CDR2 SVGIG (reference sequence). The CDR3 bases are TGTGCCTGGAGTGTTAGCGACAATGAAAAACTGTTTTTT. It yields the protein CAWSVSDNEKLFF.

This clone was picked up a small number of times. V is TRBV28 and J is TRBJ1-3, with TRBD1 identical over 8 bases. The CDR3 spans 13 residues. V shed 5 bases, J shed 3 bases, and the junction held 0 bases outside the gene matches. CDR1 MDHEN and CDR2 SYDVKM come from the germline V gene. CDR3 nucleotide sequence: TGTGCCAGCAGTGACAGGGGTGGAAACACCATATATTTT. The encoded protein is CASSDRGGNTIYF.

The J gene is TRBJ1-2, the V gene TRBV30; TRBD1 matches 9 bases. CDR3 length: 13 amino acids. The ends lost 3 bases at V and 3 bases at J; junction bases unmatched: 2. The germline V gene encodes CDR1 GTSNPN and CDR2 SVGIG (reference sequence). The CDR3 protein is CAWSDRGDYGYTF. The CDR3 DNA is TGTGCCTGGAGCGACAGGGGGGACTATGGCTACACCTTC.

There are many counts of this clone. V usage is TRBV7-2 and J usage is TRBJ2-7, with TRBD1 as a possible D gene (6 bases). V lost 3 bases, J lost 6 bases, and 12 bases lay in between. The CDR3 is 13 residues long. Looked up from germline, CDR1 is SGHTA and CDR2 is FQGNSA. The CDR3, as DNA: TGTGCCAGCAGCTTGGACAGCTCGGCCGAGCAGTACTTC. Encoded protein: CASSLDSSAEQYF.

This chain joins TRBV9 and TRBJ2-7, with D tentatively TRBD2 (6 bases). The ends were cut back, 0 bases at V and 0 bases at J, with 10 bases in the middle. This CDR3 is 15 amino acids long. The germline V gene has CDR1 SGDLS and CDR2 YYNGEE. The CDR3 loop is CASSVGLASSYEQYF. The CDR3 bases are TGTGCCAGCAGCGTAGGTCTAGCGAGCTCCTACGAGCAGTACTTC.

The chain recombines TRBV9 with TRBJ2-1, with 8 bases identical to TRBD2. CDR3 length: 16 residues. The germline gives CDR1 SGDLS, CDR2 YYNGEE. V gave up 3 bases and J gave up 6 bases; unmatched junction bases: 11. The DNA for the CDR3 is TGTGCCAGCAGCGCCTCCGGGACTAGTTACTCCAATGAGCAGTTCTTC. It codes for CASSASGTSYSNEQFF.

CDR3 residues: CASSLSAGTGYGYTF. Written as DNA, the CDR3 is TGTGCCAGCAGTTTATCGGCAGGCACGGGATATGGCTACACCTTC. V and J are TRBV27 and TRBJ1-2, with D hard to call. This CDR3 is 15 amino acids long. The V gene lost 0 bases and the J gene lost 5 bases, with 13 bases spanning the gap. Per germline, CDR1 MNHEY and CDR2 SMNVEV (reference sequence).

The chain has TRBV15 and TRBJ1-4, with 7 bases identical to TRBD1. The CDR3 loop spans 14 amino acids. V was pared by 5 bases and J by 3 bases, with 3 bases of the junction left unmatched. Germline V gene data show CDR1 as LNHNV and CDR2 as YYDKDF (reference sequence). Here the CDR3 DNA reads TGTGCCACCAGCTTGACAGGGTCTAATGAAAAACTGTTTTTT. It translates to CATSLTGSNEKLFF.

V is TRBV5-1 and J is TRBJ1-2; a weak D match, TRBD1 (5 bases). The CDR3 totals 15 residues. CDR1 is SGHRS and CDR2 is YFSETQ in the germline V gene. V was trimmed by 0 bases and J by 3 bases, leaving 12 bases between them. The CDR3 DNA is TGCGCCAGCAGCTTGGATCAGGGAGGATACTATGGCTACACCTTC. This sequence encodes CASSLDQGGYYGYTF.

The chain has TRBV7-3 and TRBJ2-2, with TRBD2 identical over 10 bases. The junction had 11 bases not matched to a gene; V was cut back by 3 bases and J by 7 bases. From germline, CDR1 is SGHTA and CDR2 FQGTGA. CDR3 length: 17 amino acids. The CDR3 DNA reads TGTGCCAGCAGCTTGCTGTTAGGACTAGCGGAGGGCGGGGAGCTGTTTTTT. This codes for CASSLLLGLAEGGELFF.

V is TRBV19 and J is TRBJ1-5, with unresolved D. Germline CDR1 LNHDA, CDR2 SQIVND (reference sequence). V gave up 7 bases and J gave up 6 bases, with 10 bases separating them. This CDR3 has 12 amino acids. This CDR3 reads CASTGIPQPQHF. CDR3 coding DNA: TGTGCCAGTACGGGGATCCCTCAGCCCCAGCATTTT.

The CDR3 coding sequence is TGCGCCAGCAGCCTTCTGGGAGACGGGGAGCAGTACTTC. It yields the protein CASSLLGDGEQYF. The chain combines TRBV5-1 with TRBJ2-7; TRBD2 is a possible D gene (5 bases). V was trimmed by 4 bases and J by 7 bases, leaving 15 bases between them. Germline CDR1 is SGHRS and CDR2 is YFSETQ. The CDR3 contains 13 residues.

The V gene is TRBV27, the J gene TRBJ2-2; 13 bases fit TRBD2. There are 18 residues in the CDR3. Germline V CDR1 and CDR2: MNHEY, SMNVEV (reference sequence). J lost 7 bases, V lost 6 bases, and 14 bases had no gene match. CDR3: CASSPRLAGGTPHGELFF. The CDR3 nucleotides are TGTGCCAGCAGCCCTCGACTAGCGGGGGGCACCCCTCACGGGGAGCTGTTTTTT.

The chain uses TRBV5-4 and TRBJ2-7; 7 nucleotides line up with TRBD1. Germline V gene lookup returns CDR1 SGHNT and CDR2 YYREEE (reference sequence). The CDR3 runs to 13 residues. The V segment lost 4 bases and the J segment 2 bases; nucleotides outside the gene matches: 3. The CDR3: CASSRQGAYEQYF. The CDR3 DNA follows: TGTGCCAGCAGCCGACAGGGAGCCTACGAGCAGTACTTC.

The chain recombines TRBV19 with TRBJ1-5; D uncertain. Trimming took 1 base from V and 4 from J, leaving 8 bases between them. CDR3 length equals 14 residues. CDR1 and CDR2 from the germline V gene are LNHDA and SQIVND (reference sequence). In DNA, the CDR3 is TGTGCCAGTAGTATAGGGGCCGGTAATCAGCCCCAGCATTTT. The encoded protein is CASSIGAGNQPQHF.

This chain connects TRBV10-3 to TRBJ2-2; D is perhaps TRBD1 (6 bases). V gave up 4 bases and J gave up 5 bases, with 11 bases separating them. The CDR3 runs to 14 residues. CDR1 is ENHRY, CDR2 SYGVKD, per germline. CDR3: CAISGVDRTGELFF. In DNA, the CDR3 is TGTGCCATCAGTGGGGTTGACAGGACCGGGGAGCTGTTTTTT.

The chain links TRBV5-4 to TRBJ2-7; TRBD2 agrees at 9 bases. Germline assignment: CDR1 SGHNT and CDR2 YYREEE (reference sequence). Trimming removed 2 bases from V and 7 bases from J; junction bases left unmatched: 1. The CDR3 covers 12 residues. CDR3 in DNA: TGTGCCAGCAGCTTAGGACTAGCGGAGCAGTACTTC. It specifies CASSLGLAEQYF. Based on the CDR3 plus reference TRBV5-4 and TRBJ2-7, the full variable domain is ETGVTQSPTHLIKTRGQQVTLRCSSQSGHNTVSWYQQALGQGPQFIFQYYREEENGRGNFPPRFSGLQFPNYSSELNVNALELDDSALYLCASSLGLAEQYFGPGTRLTVT.

The chain recombines TRBV30 with TRBJ2-5; tentatively, D is TRBD1 (5 bases). The CDR3 contains 13 residues. Trimming left V 2 bases short and J 5 bases short, with 12 bases between. Germline V gives CDR1 GTSNPN, CDR2 SVGIG (reference sequence). CDR3 nucleotides: TGTGCCTGGAGTCTCCAGGGTTACGAGACCCAGTACTTC. This encodes CAWSLQGYETQYF. The whole variable domain, filled in from reference TRBV30 and TRBJ2-5, reads SQTIHQWPATLVQPVGSPLSLECTVEGTSNPNLYWYRQAAGRGLQLLFYSVGIGQISSEVPQNLSASRPQDRQFILSSKKLLLSDSGFYLCAWSLQGYETQYFGPGTRLLVL.